The sequence of this TCR beta chain was determined in a study of blood T cell repertoires in COVID-19. Libraries were prepared by immunoSEQ multiplex PCR; TCRdb keeps only in-frame clonotypes and omits some of them. The sample records fewer than 300,000 clones, 84% being singletons. The CDR3 covers 15 residues. Germline CDR1 SGHAT, CDR2 FQNNGV. The junction had 6 bases not matched to a gene; V was cut back by 3 bases and J by 8 bases. Material: peripheral blood. This chain connects TRBV11-2 to TRBJ1-3, with 11 nucleotides matching TRBD1. The receptor was derived from a human donor with COVID-19, enrolled during active disease. The donor label of this sample is uncertain. The CDR3 protein is CASSFRSGQGDTIYF. The CDR3 DNA reads as TGTGCCAGCAGCTTCCGGTCGGGACAGGGGGACACCATATATTTT.